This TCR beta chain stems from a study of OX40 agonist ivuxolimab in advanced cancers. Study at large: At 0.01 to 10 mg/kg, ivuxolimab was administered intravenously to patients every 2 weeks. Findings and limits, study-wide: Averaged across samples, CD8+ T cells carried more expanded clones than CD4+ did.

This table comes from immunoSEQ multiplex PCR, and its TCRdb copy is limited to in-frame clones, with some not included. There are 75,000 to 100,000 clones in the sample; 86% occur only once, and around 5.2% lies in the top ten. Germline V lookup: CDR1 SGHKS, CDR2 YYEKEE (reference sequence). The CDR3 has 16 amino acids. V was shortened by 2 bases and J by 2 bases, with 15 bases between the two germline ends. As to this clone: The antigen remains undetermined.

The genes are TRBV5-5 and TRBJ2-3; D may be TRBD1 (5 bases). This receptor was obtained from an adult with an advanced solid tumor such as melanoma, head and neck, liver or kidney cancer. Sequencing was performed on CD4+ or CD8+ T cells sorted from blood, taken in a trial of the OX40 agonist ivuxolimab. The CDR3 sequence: CASSFRQSRSTDTQYF. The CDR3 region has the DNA TGTGCCAGCAGCTTTAGACAGTCAAGGTCCACAGATACGCAGTATTTT.